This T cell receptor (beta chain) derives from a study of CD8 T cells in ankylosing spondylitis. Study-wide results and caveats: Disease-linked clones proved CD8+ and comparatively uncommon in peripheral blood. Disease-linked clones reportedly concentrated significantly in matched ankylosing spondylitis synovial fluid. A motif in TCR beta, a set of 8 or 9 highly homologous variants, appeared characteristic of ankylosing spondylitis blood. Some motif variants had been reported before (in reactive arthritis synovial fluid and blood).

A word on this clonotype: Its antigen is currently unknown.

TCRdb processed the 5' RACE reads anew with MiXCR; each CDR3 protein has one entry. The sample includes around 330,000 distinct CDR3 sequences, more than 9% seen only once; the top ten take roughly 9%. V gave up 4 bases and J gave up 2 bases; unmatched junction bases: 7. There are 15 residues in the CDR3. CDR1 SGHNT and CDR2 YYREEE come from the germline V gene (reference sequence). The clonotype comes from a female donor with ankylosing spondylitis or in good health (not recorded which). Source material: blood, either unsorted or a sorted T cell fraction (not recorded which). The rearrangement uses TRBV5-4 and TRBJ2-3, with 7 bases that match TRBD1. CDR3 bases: TGTGCCAGCAGCGGACAGGCCCTTTTCACAGATACGCAGTATTTT. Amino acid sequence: CASSGQALFTDTQYF.